A selection of T cell receptor beta chains follows, all from one sample in a study of T cell changes during pregnancy in multiple sclerosis. TCRdb's copy holds only in-frame clones and misses some; the assay was immunoSEQ multiplex PCR. The table includes 25,000 to 35,000 clones, more than 75% detected once. This specimen was CD8+ T cells from peripheral blood mononuclear cells, taken after pregnancy. These receptors all stem from a female donor with multiple sclerosis, enrolled in a pregnancy study. Both conserved end residues are part of each CDR3. Each record gives: V gene, D gene, J gene, clone size, CDR3 DNA, CDR3 protein. D genes are given only for firm matches. Only some rows state a clone size, as once, few, many or a class for expanded clones.

TRBV6-5	TRBD1	TRBJ1-2	-	TGTGCCAGCAGTGCGACAGGGGGCGGCGTAGGGGGCTACACCTTC	CASSATGGGVGGYTF
TRBV9	-	TRBJ1-2	-	TGTGCCAGCAGCGGGGCGAGAGAGAGCTACACCTTC	CASSGARESYTF
TRBV19	-	TRBJ1-1	-	TGTGCCAGTAGTGCCCGGGACGGGACAAACACTGAAGCTTTCTTT	CASSARDGTNTEAFF
TRBV10-3	-	TRBJ2-1	-	TGTGCCATCAGTGTCAGTACAGTCGTCAATGAGCAGTTCTTC	CAISVSTVVNEQFF
TRBV4-3	-	TRBJ1-2	once	TGCGCCAGCAGCCAAGATCGGGGGGGGCCTCTCTATGGCTACACCTTC	CASSQDRGGPLYGYTF
TRBV7-9	-	TRBJ2-7	-	TGTGCCAGCGCGGGGGCCCTTACTAGCTCCTACGAGCAGTACTTC	CASAGALTSSYEQYF
TRBV4-1	-	TRBJ2-2	-	TGCGCCAGCAGCCCCAGACAGGGAGGATTCGGGGAGCTGTTTTTT	CASSPRQGGFGELFF
TRBV15	TRBD1	TRBJ2-7	-	TGTGCCACCAGCTTTCTGACAGGGGGCGCGGGGGAGCAGTACTTC	CATSFLTGGAGEQYF
TRBV2	-	TRBJ1-1	-	TGTGCCAGCACAGAAGCTTTCTTT	CASTEAFF
TRBV4-3	TRBD1	TRBJ1-2	-	TGCGCCAGCAGCCAAGTACGGGACAGGGATCTGAGGGGCTACACCTTC	CASSQVRDRDLRGYTF
TRBV19	-	TRBJ2-7	-	TGTGCCAGTAGTATAGAAAAGACAGCCGCCTACGAGCAGTACTTC	CASSIEKTAAYEQYF
TRBV10-3	TRBD2	TRBJ2-5	-	TGTGCCATCAGTGACATTAGCGGGGGCCCCGAGACCCAGTACTTC	CAISDISGGPETQYF
TRBV11-2	-	TRBJ2-3	-	TGTGCCAGCAGCTTGCGAGGGGCGGGAACAGATACGCAGTATTTT	CASSLRGAGTDTQYF
TRBV7-3	TRBD2	TRBJ2-5	-	TGTGCCAGCAGCTCTATAGCGCTAGCGGGGCTCCAAGAGACCCAGTACTTC	CASSSIALAGLQETQYF
TRBV10-3	TRBD1	TRBJ1-2	-	TGTGCCATCAGCCAGGGGGTGGTGGGCTACACCTTC	CAISQGVVGYTF
TRBV27	TRBD1	TRBJ1-2	once	TGTGCCAGCAGTTCCCCCTGGACAGGGAAGGGAGGCTACACCTTC	CASSSPWTGKGGYTF
TRBV19	-	TRBJ1-4	-	TGTGCATCGGCTGCGGGGGAAAAACTGTTTTTT	CASAAGEKLFF
TRBV27	TRBD1	TRBJ2-1	-	TGTGCCAGCAGTCCCGGGACAGGGGGCTCCTACAATGAGCAGTTCTTC	CASSPGTGGSYNEQFF
TRBV28	-	TRBJ2-1	once	TGTGCCAGCAGGTCCTTTACAGGCTACAATGAGCAGTTCTTC	CASRSFTGYNEQFF
TRBV2	TRBD1	TRBJ2-1	once	TGTGCCAGCAGTGACCCGGACAGGGGGGTTTTCAATGAGCAGTTCTTC	CASSDPDRGVFNEQFF
TRBV6-6	-	TRBJ1-2	-	TGTGCCAGCAGTTACTCCGGGGTATACTATGGCTACACCTTC	CASSYSGVYYGYTF
TRBV6-4	TRBD2	TRBJ2-3	-	TGTGCCAGCAGTGACTCGGCTAGCGGGGGGGCGGCAGATACGCAGTATTTT	CASSDSASGGAADTQYF
TRBV13	TRBD1	TRBJ1-3	-	TGTGCCAGCAGCTCCACAGGGGGCTCGGACACCATATATTTT	CASSSTGGSDTIYF
TRBV5-8	-	TRBJ1-1	-	TGTGCCGACACGGCCGCCCCCACAGAAGGATGGAACACTGAAGCTTTCTTT	CADTAAPTEGWNTEAFF
TRBV28	TRBD2	TRBJ2-1	-	TGTGCCAGCAGTTTAGCGGGGGGGCCGAATGAGCAGTTCTTC	CASSLAGGPNEQFF
TRBV29-1	TRBD1	TRBJ2-2	-	TGCAGCGTCACAGGGGGCCACGGGGAGCTGTTTTTT	CSVTGGHGELFF
TRBV10-3	TRBD2	TRBJ2-7	-	TGTGCCATTGGAATAACTAGCGGGGACTCCTACGAGCAGTACTTC	CAIGITSGDSYEQYF
TRBV9	-	TRBJ1-2	-	TGTGCCAGCAGCGGGACAGCCGAGTATGGCTACACCTTC	CASSGTAEYGYTF
TRBV30	-	TRBJ1-1	-	TGTGCCTGGAGTGTAAACGGGGCTGAAGCTTTCTTT	CAWSVNGAEAFF
TRBV10-3	-	TRBJ1-2	-	TGTGCCATCAGTGAGGGAGGACCTGGTGGCTACACCTTC	CAISEGGPGGYTF
TRBV6-1	-	TRBJ2-7	-	TGTGCCAGCAGTGAAGCATCGGAGAGCTCCTACGAGCAGTACTTC	CASSEASESSYEQYF
TRBV27	TRBD1	TRBJ2-7	-	TGTGCCAGCAGTTTATCCCCGGGGACAGGGTACGACGAGCAGTACTTC	CASSLSPGTGYDEQYF
TRBV28	TRBD1	TRBJ2-1	-	TGTGCCAGCTACAGTTTATACTCTGGGACAGGGCTAGTCCGGTTCTTC	CASYSLYSGTGLVRFF
TRBV11-2	TRBD2	TRBJ2-2	-	TGTGCCAGCAGCCAACCGCAGGAGCGGGGGGGTGGTAACACCGGGGAGCTGTTTTTT	CASSQPQERGGGNTGELFF
TRBV28	-	TRBJ1-1	-	TGTGCCAGCAGTTTACGGGACACGTGGACTGAAGCTTTCTTT	CASSLRDTWTEAFF
TRBV6-4	TRBD2	TRBJ2-1	-	TGTGCCAGCAGTGAAGTATCGGGGGAGGGACACAATGAGCAGTTCTTC	CASSEVSGEGHNEQFF
TRBV7-3	-	TRBJ1-1	-	TGTGCCAGCAGCGCCTACGAGAACACTGAAGCTTTCTTT	CASSAYENTEAFF
TRBV5-1	-	TRBJ2-2	-	TGCGCCAGTGCCCGGGTACTCGGGGCCGGGGAGCTGTTTTTT	CASARVLGAGELFF
TRBV6-4	TRBD1	TRBJ2-3	-	TGTGCCAGCAGTCCTACGGGACAGGGCTCAGATACGCAGTATTTT	CASSPTGQGSDTQYF
TRBV5-4	-	TRBJ1-1	-	TGTGCCAGCAGCCAGGTCACACAGGGACCGAACACTGAAGCTTTCTTT	CASSQVTQGPNTEAFF
TRBV10-2	TRBD2	TRBJ2-7	-	TGCGCCAGCAGTGAGGGACTAGCGGGGTTTCACGAGCAGTACTTC	CASSEGLAGFHEQYF
TRBV30	-	TRBJ2-7	-	TGTGCCTGGAGTGTTCACCTACGATCGTACGAGCAGTACTTC	CAWSVHLRSYEQYF
TRBV5-1	TRBD1	TRBJ2-5	-	TGCGCCAGCAGCTGGACGGCCAGGGGGCCCGAGACCCAGTACTTC	CASSWTARGPETQYF
TRBV7-2	TRBD1	TRBJ2-7	-	TGTGCCAGCAGCTTAGGGGACAGGACCTTCTACGAGCAGTACTTC	CASSLGDRTFYEQYF
TRBV27	TRBD1	TRBJ1-2	-	TGTGCCAGCAGTGGATACCGGGACAGGGGCACCCATGGCTACACCTTC	CASSGYRDRGTHGYTF
TRBV28	TRBD2	TRBJ2-7	-	TGTGCCAGCGAACGGGGGGCGGGGGGTCGGAACGAGCAGTACTTC	CASERGAGGRNEQYF
TRBV11-3	TRBD2	TRBJ2-2	-	TGTGCCAGCAGCTTAGATTTCGGGAGGGAGGCGCACACCGGGGAGCTGTTTTTT	CASSLDFGREAHTGELFF
TRBV6-5	TRBD1	TRBJ1-3	-	TGTGCCAGCAGTTACTCGACAGGGAACACCATATATTTT	CASSYSTGNTIYF
TRBV27	-	TRBJ2-1	-	TGTGCCAGCAGTTTAGGCGTCGGTCAGGGGCCCTCCAATGAGCAGTTCTTC	CASSLGVGQGPSNEQFF
TRBV7-3	-	TRBJ2-2	-	TGTGCCAGCAGGACACAGGGGACTGGGGAGCTGTTTTTT	CASRTQGTGELFF
TRBV28	TRBD1	TRBJ1-3	once	TGTGCCAGCCGTGCAGCTTGGGGACAGGTCCACTCTGGAAACACCATATATTTT	CASRAAWGQVHSGNTIYF
TRBV19	TRBD1	TRBJ2-7	-	TGTGCCAGTAGTAGATGGACAGGGGGCTACGAGCAGTACTTC	CASSRWTGGYEQYF
TRBV5-4	TRBD1	TRBJ2-7	-	TGTGCCAGCCGCCAACTGGGACAGGGAAGCTACGAGCAGTACTTC	CASRQLGQGSYEQYF
TRBV13	-	TRBJ2-7	once	TGTGCCAGCAGCTCATACCGGGACATAAAATACGAGCAGTACTTC	CASSSYRDIKYEQYF